This entry features one T cell receptor beta chain sequence. The CDR3 covers 16 residues. V lost 2 bases and J 6 bases, leaving 19 bases between the germline ends. Germline V gene lookup returns CDR1 SGHDN and CDR2 FVKESK. These data come from a study of shared clonotypes between healthy human individuals. The method was immunoSEQ multiplex PCR; TCRdb's version includes in-frame clones alone and lacks a portion of them. Counted here are more than 900,000 clones, around three quarters occurring once; the ten biggest clones make up 0.6% to 0.75%. The donor population consisted of healthy HIV-negative adults with no recent acute infections or vaccinations.

The sequencing input was memory CD4+ T cells from PBMCs. Subset reported: CD45RA-negative fraction. The rearrangement joins TRBV14 to TRBJ1-2; tentatively, D is TRBD1 (6 bases). This sequence originates from a man aged 18 to 35 in good health. Some clones in this sample may be carry-over from other donors' samples. This CDR3 reads CASSQLDSLGGNGYTF. CDR3 sequence (DNA): TGTGCCAGCAGCCAATTGGACAGCCTCGGGGGAAATGGCTACACCTTC.